Presented here are 22 T cell receptor beta chains from one specimen sequenced in a study of blood T cell repertoires in COVID-19. Here immunoSEQ multiplex PCR was the method, and the copy in TCRdb shows in-frame clones only, minus some. The sample has approximately 68,000 clones; about 81% are singletons. Sequenced sample: peripheral blood. The source is a human donor in a cohort sampled during active COVID-19.

The chain is built from TRBV18 and TRBJ2-3; D unresolved. V lost 3 bases and J 2 bases, leaving 9 bases between the germline ends. CDR3 size: 14 residues. The germline CDR1 and CDR2 sequences are KGHSH and LQKENI. DNA for the CDR3: TGTGCCAGCTCACCCAGGCAGAACACAGATACGCAGTATTTT. It yields the protein CASSPRQNTDTQYF. Looking up the rest from reference TRBV18 and TRBJ2-3 gives the full variable domain: NAGVMQNPRHLVRRRGQEARLRCSPMKGHSHVYWYRQLPEEGLKFMVYLQKENIIDESGMPKERFSAEFPKEGPSILRIQQVVRGDSAAYFCASSPRQNTDTQYFGPGTRLTVL.

This chain uses TRBV18 with TRBJ1-2, with D uncertain. The CDR3 has 15 amino acids. The V end was cut by 6 bases, the J end by 5 bases, with 19 bases between. Germline CDR1 is KGHSH and CDR2 is LQKENI. As DNA, the CDR3 is TGTGCCAGCTCCCCCTCCCGGGAGGTGGGGTATGGCTACACCTTC. Translating it yields CASSPSREVGYGYTF.

V is TRBV28 and J is TRBJ2-2; 11 bases match TRBD1. Germline V CDR1 and CDR2: MDHEN, SYDVKM. J lost 5 bases, V lost 4 bases, and 9 bases had no gene match. CDR3 length equals 17 residues. The CDR3 DNA reads TGTGCCAGCAGTTGGGCGACAGGACAGGGGGCTACCGGGGAGCTGTTTTTT. Translated, it gives CASSWATGQGATGELFF.

The chain is built from TRBV29-1 and TRBJ2-2, with TRBD1 matching over 8 bases. CDR1 SQVTM and CDR2 ANQGSEA come from the germline V gene. The CDR3 is 11 amino acids. V lost 8 bases, J lost 8 bases, and 4 bases stayed unmatched. The CDR3 loop reads CSQGATGELFF. The CDR3, as DNA: TGCAGCCAGGGGGCAACGGGGGAGCTGTTTTTT.

In its sample, this clone was seen a few times. The genes are TRBV19 and TRBJ2-1, with TRBD2 identical over 7 bases. The CDR3 runs 20 residues. The germline gives CDR1 LNHDA, CDR2 SQIVND (reference sequence). V shed 1 base, J shed 5 bases, and the junction held 20 bases outside the gene matches. Here the CDR3 DNA reads TGTGCCAGTAGTATAGGGGTCCGCGGGGGTCGGAACTACTACGACAATGAGCAGTTCTTC. Translation gives CASSIGVRGGRNYYDNEQFF.

The chain uses TRBV5-1 and TRBJ1-1; D is undetermined. V was shortened by 5 bases and J by 4 bases, with 12 bases between the two germline ends. This CDR3 is built from 13 residues. From germline, CDR1 is SGHRS and CDR2 YFSETQ. The CDR3 DNA reads TGCGCCAGCAGACCCGGGGTTGGCACTGAAGCTTTCTTT. It specifies CASRPGVGTEAFF.

This chain links TRBV4-3 with TRBJ2-7; TRBD2 agrees at 10 bases. CDR3 length equals 18 residues. Trimming cost V 0 bases and J 3 bases; bases outside gene matches: 11. The germline gives CDR1 LGHNA, CDR2 YSLEER. The DNA for the CDR3 is TGCGCCAGCAGCCAAGACTACATCAGAGCGGGGGGGAGCTACGAGCAGTACTTC. This encodes CASSQDYIRAGGSYEQYF.

The J gene is TRBJ2-7, the V gene TRBV28; a weak D match, TRBD2 (5 bases). The CDR3 is 12 amino acids. V was shortened by 8 bases and J by 2 bases, with 10 bases between the two germline ends. CDR1 MDHEN and CDR2 SYDVKM come from the germline V gene. The chain's CDR3 is CASAGLTYEQYF. As DNA, the CDR3 is TGTGCCAGCGCGGGCCTAACCTACGAGCAGTACTTC. Full variable domain (remainder filled in from reference TRBV28 and TRBJ2-7): DVKVTQSSRYLVKRTGEKVFLECVQDMDHENMFWYRQDPGLGLRLIYFSYDVKMKEKGDIPEGYSVSREKKERFSLILESASTNQTSMYLCASAGLTYEQYFGPGTRLTVT.

This chain uses TRBV6-1 with TRBJ1-1, with 8 bases lining up with TRBD1. The V gene's germline CDR1 is MNHNS and CDR2 SASEGT. With V trimmed by 3 bases and J by 10 bases, 7 bases remained unmatched. The CDR3 is 13 amino acids. In nucleotides, the CDR3 is TGTGCCAGCAGTGATCCCGCGACAGGGGCAGCTTTCTTT. Translation gives CASSDPATGAAFF.

The CDR3 spells CASSAAGGTEAFF. CDR3 nucleotide sequence: TGTGCCAGCAGTGCCGCAGGAGGTACTGAAGCTTTCTTT. The V and J genes are TRBV2 and TRBJ1-1, with D hard to call. This CDR3 has 13 residues. Trimming left V 4 bases short and J 5 bases short, with 11 bases between. Germline V CDR1 and CDR2: SNHLY, FYNNEI.

V is TRBV10-3 and J is TRBJ2-2; 7 bases agree with TRBD1. The V gene's germline CDR1 is ENHRY and CDR2 SYGVKD. The CDR3 runs to 13 residues. J was trimmed by 1 base and V by 10 bases; bases with no gene match: 3. The CDR3 sequence: CATRQGNTGELFF. CDR3 nucleotide sequence: TGTGCCACCAGACAGGGGAACACCGGGGAGCTGTTTTTT.

The gene calls are TRBV28 and TRBJ1-1; TRBD1 is a possible D gene (6 bases). Germline CDR1 reads MDHEN; CDR2 reads SYDVKM. The CDR3 has 15 amino acids. V lost 6 bases to trimming and J lost 1 base, with 15 bases between them. In DNA, the CDR3 is TGTGCCAGCAGCTCCACAGGGAAGACGAACACTGAAGCTTTCTTT. It encodes CASSSTGKTNTEAFF. The full variable domain, completed using reference TRBV28 and TRBJ1-1, is DVKVTQSSRYLVKRTGEKVFLECVQDMDHENMFWYRQDPGLGLRLIYFSYDVKMKEKGDIPEGYSVSREKKERFSLILESASTNQTSMYLCASSSTGKTNTEAFFGQGTRLTVV.

V and J are TRBV27 and TRBJ2-5; D possibly corresponds to TRBD1 (5 bases). The germline V and J ends were trimmed by 6 bases and 2 bases, with 10 bases remaining between them. Germline V gene lookup returns CDR1 MNHEY and CDR2 SMNVEV (reference sequence). This CDR3 has 13 amino acids. CDR3 in DNA: TGTGCCAGCAGGGACCAGGGACAAGAGACCCAGTACTTC. It is translated as CASRDQGQETQYF.

The gene calls are TRBV11-2 and TRBJ2-4; D gene uncertain. Germline CDR1 reads SGHAT; CDR2 reads FQNNGV. The V end lost 4 bases, the J end lost 0 bases, and 10 bases lay between the germline ends. CDR3 length: 15 amino acids. CDR3 DNA: TGTGCCAGCAGCTCCCCTTGGCTAGCCAAAAACATTCAGTACTTC. Its protein product is CASSSPWLAKNIQYF. Complete variable domain (other parts from reference TRBV11-2 and TRBJ2-4): EAGVAQSPRYKIIEKRQSVAFWCNPISGHATLYWYQQILGQGPKLLIQFQNNGVVDDSQLPKDRFSAERLKGVDSTLKIQPAKLEDSAVYLCASSSPWLAKNIQYFGAGTRLSVL.

This clone was picked up a small number of times. The chain links TRBV5-6 to TRBJ2-1, with TRBD2 matching 13 bases. The CDR3 is 17 residues long. CDR1 and CDR2 from the germline V gene are SGHDT and YYEEEE. With 5 bases clipped from V and 4 bases from J, the junction kept 9 bases outside the gene matches. CDR3 DNA sequence: TGTGCCAGCAGTCCTGGACTAGCGGGAGCGGCTTACAATGAGCAGTTCTTC. It is translated as CASSPGLAGAAYNEQFF.

The chain uses TRBV6-5 and TRBJ2-2; 13 bases line up with TRBD2. This CDR3 is 16 amino acids long. V gave up 0 bases and J gave up 8 bases; unmatched junction bases: 3. CDR1 is MNHEY, CDR2 SVGAGI, per germline. CDR3 sequence reads: CASSYSILAGGGELFF. The CDR3 DNA reads TGTGCCAGCAGTTACTCGATACTAGCGGGAGGGGGGGAGCTGTTTTTT.

The chain uses TRBV5-5 and TRBJ1-1; D is possibly TRBD1 (6 bases). This CDR3 has 17 residues. From germline, CDR1 is SGHKS and CDR2 YYEKEE (reference sequence). V shed 0 bases and J shed 2 bases, with 17 bases lying between them. CDR3 DNA: TGTGCCAGCAGCTTGGGGACAGCGGAATACCTCAACACTGAAGCTTTCTTT. This codes for CASSLGTAEYLNTEAFF.

This clone was seen a few times. CDR3 region: CASSLATSGTTDTQYF. The CDR3 nucleotides are TGTGCCAGCAGTTTAGCGACTAGCGGGACGACAGATACGCAGTATTTT. V usage is TRBV28 and J usage is TRBJ2-3; 11 nucleotides line up with TRBD2. The CDR3 spans 16 residues. The V and J ends lost 2 bases and 3 bases, in that order; junction bases with no gene match: 4. Germline values: CDR1 MDHEN, CDR2 SYDVKM.

Only one count was recorded for this clone. The chain is built from TRBV5-1 and TRBJ1-1; TRBD1 aligns across 7 bases. V was pared by 3 bases and J by 5 bases, with 7 bases of the junction left unmatched. This CDR3 region has 14 residues. The germline gives CDR1 SGHRS, CDR2 YFSETQ. In DNA form, the CDR3 reads TGCGCCAGCAGCTCCAGGACAGGAGGTACTGAAGCTTTCTTT. Residues: CASSSRTGGTEAFF.

The V gene is TRBV9, the J gene TRBJ2-1; 9 bases are shared with TRBD2. This CDR3 contains 16 residues. V lost 5 bases, J lost 4 bases, and 10 bases stayed unmatched. Per germline, CDR1 SGDLS and CDR2 YYNGEE. CDR3 coding DNA: TGTGCCAGCAGACCCTTGGCGGGAGGGCCTTACAATGAGCAGTTCTTC. As protein: CASRPLAGGPYNEQFF.

This clone has only a few counts. V usage is TRBV28 and J usage is TRBJ1-1; TRBD1 agrees at 7 bases. V trimming: 2 bases; J trimming: 4 bases; junction bases outside the gene matches: 10. Germline CDR1 MDHEN, CDR2 SYDVKM. The CDR3 sequence is 16 residues long. The CDR3 reads CASSLRRTGAGTEAFF. CDR3 nucleotides: TGTGCCAGCAGTTTAAGAAGAACAGGGGCGGGCACTGAAGCTTTCTTT.

This chain uses TRBV6-4 with TRBJ2-5, with D perhaps TRBD2 (6 bases). V was clipped by 2 bases and J by 1 base, with 11 bases between them. CDR1 and CDR2 (germline): MRHNA, SNTAGT. The CDR3 spans 15 residues. The CDR3, as DNA: TGTGCCAGCAGTGACCTATCGGGACTCCAAGAGACCCAGTACTTC. It yields the protein CASSDLSGLQETQYF.